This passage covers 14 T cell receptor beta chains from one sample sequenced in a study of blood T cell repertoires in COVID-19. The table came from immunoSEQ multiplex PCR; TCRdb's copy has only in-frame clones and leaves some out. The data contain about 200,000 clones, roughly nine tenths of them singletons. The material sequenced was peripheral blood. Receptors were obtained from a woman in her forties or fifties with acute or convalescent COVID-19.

The CDR3 is CATSDPSQAIRDEQFF. The CDR3 bases are TGTGCCACCAGTGATCCGAGTCAGGCGATAAGAGATGAGCAGTTCTTC. The gene calls are TRBV24-1 and TRBJ2-1; D remains unclear. The CDR3 covers 16 residues. The V end lost 3 bases, the J end lost 8 bases, and 19 bases lay between the germline ends. Germline V gives CDR1 KGHDR, CDR2 SFDVKD.

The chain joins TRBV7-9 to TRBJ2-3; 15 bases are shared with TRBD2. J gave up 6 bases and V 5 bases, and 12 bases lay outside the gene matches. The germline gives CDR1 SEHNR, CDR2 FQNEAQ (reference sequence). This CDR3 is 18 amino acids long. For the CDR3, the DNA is TGTGCCAGCAGCACTTTTAGGACTAGCGGGGGGGCTGGCGATACGCAGTATTTT. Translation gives CASSTFRTSGGAGDTQYF.

CDR3 DNA: TGTGCCACCAGTGACGGCACAGGGGGCAATGAGCAGTTCTTC. Translated, it gives CATSDGTGGNEQFF. The chain is built from TRBV24-1 and TRBJ2-1, with 8 bases fitting TRBD1. Trimming cost V 4 bases and J 6 bases; bases outside gene matches: 4. This CDR3 comprises 14 residues. Germline V CDR1 and CDR2: KGHDR, SFDVKD.

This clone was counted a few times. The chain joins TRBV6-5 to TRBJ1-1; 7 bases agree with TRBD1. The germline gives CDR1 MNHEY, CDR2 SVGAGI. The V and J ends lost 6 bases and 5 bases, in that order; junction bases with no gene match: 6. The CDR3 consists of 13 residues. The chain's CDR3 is CASRRTGETEAFF. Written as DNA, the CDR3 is TGTGCCAGCAGACGCACAGGGGAGACTGAAGCTTTCTTT.

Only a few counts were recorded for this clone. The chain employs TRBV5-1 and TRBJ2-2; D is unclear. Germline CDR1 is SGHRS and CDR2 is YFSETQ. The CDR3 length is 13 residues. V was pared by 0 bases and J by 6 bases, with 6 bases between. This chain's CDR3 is CASSLVLPGELFF. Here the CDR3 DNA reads TGCGCCAGCAGCTTGGTACTTCCCGGGGAGCTGTTTTTT.

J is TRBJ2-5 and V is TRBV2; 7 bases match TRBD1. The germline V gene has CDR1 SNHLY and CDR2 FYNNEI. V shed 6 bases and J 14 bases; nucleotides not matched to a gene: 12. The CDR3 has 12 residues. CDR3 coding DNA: TGTGCCAGCAGGAGACAGGGTATAGGGTTTTACTTC. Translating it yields CASRRQGIGFYF.

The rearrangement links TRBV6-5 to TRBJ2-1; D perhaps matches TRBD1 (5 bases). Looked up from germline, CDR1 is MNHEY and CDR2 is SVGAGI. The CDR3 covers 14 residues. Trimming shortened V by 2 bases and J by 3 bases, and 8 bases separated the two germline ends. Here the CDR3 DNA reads TGTGCCAGCAGTTACGGACAAAGCTACAATGAGCAGTTCTTC. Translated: CASSYGQSYNEQFF.

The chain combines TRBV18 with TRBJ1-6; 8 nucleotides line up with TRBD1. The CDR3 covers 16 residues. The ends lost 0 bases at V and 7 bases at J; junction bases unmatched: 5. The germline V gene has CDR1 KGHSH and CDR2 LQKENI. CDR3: CASSPPSTGGNSPLHF. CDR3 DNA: TGTGCCAGCTCACCACCATCCACAGGGGGAAATTCACCCCTCCACTTT.

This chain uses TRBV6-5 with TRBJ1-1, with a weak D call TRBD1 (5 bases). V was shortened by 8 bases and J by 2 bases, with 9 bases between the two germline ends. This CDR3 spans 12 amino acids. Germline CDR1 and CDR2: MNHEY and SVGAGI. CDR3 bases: TGTGCCAGCCGGACACCAAACACTGAAGCTTTCTTT. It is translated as CASRTPNTEAFF.

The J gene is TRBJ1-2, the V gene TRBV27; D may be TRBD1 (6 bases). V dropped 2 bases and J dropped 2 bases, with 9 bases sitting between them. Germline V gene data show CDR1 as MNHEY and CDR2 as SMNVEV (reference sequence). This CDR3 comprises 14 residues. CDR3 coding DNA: TGTGCCAGCAGTTTAAGGGGACAAAACTATGGCTACACCTTC. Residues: CASSLRGQNYGYTF.

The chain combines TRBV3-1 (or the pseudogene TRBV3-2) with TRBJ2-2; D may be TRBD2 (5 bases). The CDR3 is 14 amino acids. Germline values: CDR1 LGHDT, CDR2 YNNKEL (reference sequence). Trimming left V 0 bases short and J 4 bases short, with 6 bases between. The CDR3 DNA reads TGTGCCAGCAGCCAAGATGGAGGCACCGGGGAGCTGTTTTTT. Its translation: CASSQDGGTGELFF.

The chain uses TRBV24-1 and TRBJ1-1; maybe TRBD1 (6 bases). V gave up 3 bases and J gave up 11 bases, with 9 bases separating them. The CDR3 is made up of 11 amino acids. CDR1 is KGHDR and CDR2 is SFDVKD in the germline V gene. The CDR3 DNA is TGTGCCACCAGTGATCAGGGGAAGGCTTTCTTT. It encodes CATSDQGKAFF.

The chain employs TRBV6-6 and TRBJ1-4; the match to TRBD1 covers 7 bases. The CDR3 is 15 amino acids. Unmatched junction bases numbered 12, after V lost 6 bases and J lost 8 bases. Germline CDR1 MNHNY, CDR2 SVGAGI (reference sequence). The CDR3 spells CASRSPQGKGEKLFF. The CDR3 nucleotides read TGTGCCAGCAGGTCCCCACAGGGGAAAGGCGAAAAACTGTTTTTT.

CDR3 DNA: TGTGCCAGCAGTGGGACCATCGGACAGTCGAACACTGAAGCTTTCTTT. Its translation is CASSGTIGQSNTEAFF. This sequence joins TRBV6-1 and TRBJ1-1, with D perhaps TRBD1 (6 bases). From germline, CDR1 is MNHNS and CDR2 SASEGT. Trimming took off 4 bases at V and 1 base at J, with 16 bases between the two ends. The CDR3 totals 16 residues.